A single sample is the source of the 20 T cell receptor beta chains below, sequenced in a study of radiotherapy plus CTLA-4 blockade in lung cancer. Using immunoSEQ multiplex PCR, the repertoire was profiled, and TCRdb retains in-frame clones only, with some absent. The repertoire holds about 45,000 clones, with around 70% as singletons. Here the sequenced sample was peripheral blood, taken from a patient treated with radiotherapy plus ipilimumab. The receptors were gathered from a human donor with non-small cell lung cancer who had a partial response to radiotherapy plus ipilimumab.

This clone has only a few counts. The J gene is TRBJ2-5, the V gene TRBV30; 9 bases agree with TRBD1. The CDR3 sequence is 15 residues long. Trimming took 0 bases from V and 5 from J; bases not matched to a gene: 7. The germline V gene encodes CDR1 GTSNPN and CDR2 SVGIG (reference sequence). CDR3 nucleotide sequence: TGTGCCTGGAGTGTTGGACAGGGGAACGCGGAGACCCAGTACTTC. It encodes CAWSVGQGNAETQYF.

The chain recombines TRBV6-5 with TRBJ2-7; weak D call: TRBD2 (5 bases). The germline gives CDR1 MNHEY, CDR2 SVGAGI. V lost 2 bases and J lost 7, with 12 bases in between. This CDR3 comprises 13 residues. The CDR3 reads CASSYDGDGEQYF. In DNA form, the CDR3 reads TGTGCCAGCAGTTACGACGGGGATGGGGAGCAGTACTTC.

This clone was recorded at least ten times. The chain joins TRBV14 to TRBJ2-4, with D unclear. The germline V gene has CDR1 SGHDN and CDR2 FVKESK. The CDR3 totals 11 residues. The V and J ends lost 1 base and 11 bases respectively, with 6 bases between them. CDR3 DNA: TGTGCCAGCAGCCAAGGTTTAGTTCAGTACTTC. It codes for CASSQGLVQYF.

The genes are TRBV11-3 and TRBJ2-2, with 8 bases fitting TRBD2. This CDR3 has 14 amino acids. The J segment lost 7 bases and the V segment lost 3 bases, leaving 4 bases of the junction unmatched. Germline assignment: CDR1 SGHNT and CDR2 YENEEA. This chain's CDR3 is CASSFGGAGGELFF. As DNA, the CDR3 is TGTGCCAGCAGCTTCGGGGGGGCCGGCGGGGAGCTGTTTTTT.

This chain links TRBV27 with TRBJ2-5; 11 positions match TRBD2. Germline V lookup: CDR1 MNHEY, CDR2 SMNVEV (reference sequence). The CDR3 runs 15 residues. V shed 5 bases, J shed 7 bases, and the junction held 9 bases outside the gene matches. CDR3 in DNA: TGTGCCAGCAGTCCCGCACTAGCGGGAGCAGGGACCCAGTACTTC. Amino acids: CASSPALAGAGTQYF.

This clone was picked up a small number of times. The chain recombines TRBV5-5 with TRBJ1-1, with D unresolved. In germline, CDR1 is SGHKS, CDR2 YYEKEE (reference sequence). V lost 0 bases and J 3 bases, leaving 12 bases between the germline ends. CDR3 length: 15 amino acids. CDR3 in DNA: TGTGCCAGCAGCTTGGACAGAATAGGCCACACTGAAGCTTTCTTT. Protein product: CASSLDRIGHTEAFF.

CDR3 amino acids: CASNPGGLGEQPQHF. The CDR3 bases are TGTGCCAGCAACCCCGGCGGCCTAGGAGAACAGCCCCAGCATTTT. The chain recombines TRBV2 with TRBJ1-5; D is uncertain. This CDR3 spans 15 amino acids. The germline V gene encodes CDR1 SNHLY and CDR2 FYNNEI. V shed 7 bases and J shed 7 bases, with 20 bases lying between them.

The rearrangement links TRBV7-9 to TRBJ1-2; possible D gene TRBD1, 6 bases. CDR3 length: 14 residues. Trimming removed 5 bases from V and 8 bases from J, with 18 bases in between. Germline CDR1 reads SEHNR; CDR2 reads FQNEAQ (reference sequence). This CDR3 reads CASSLWGGAGGYTF. Written as DNA, the CDR3 is TGTGCCAGCAGCCTATGGGGGGGGGCAGGAGGCTACACCTTC.

The chain joins TRBV6-1 to TRBJ1-5; 11 positions match TRBD1. V was clipped by 2 bases and J by 7 bases; unmatched bases: 4. This CDR3 region has 15 residues. The germline V gene has CDR1 MNHNS and CDR2 SASEGT. The DNA for the CDR3 is TGTGCCAGCAGTGAAATCGGGACAGGGGGACAGCCCCAGCATTTT. Protein: CASSEIGTGGQPQHF.

V is TRBV7-6 and J is TRBJ2-6; perhaps TRBD1 as D (5 bases). This CDR3 has 19 residues. Germline values: CDR1 SGHVS, CDR2 FNYEAQ. V gave up 1 base and J gave up 0 bases, with 16 bases separating them. CDR3 DNA: TGTGCCAGCAGCTTAGGGAAGGACACCTATTCCTCTGGGGCCAACGTCCTGACTTTC. Translated, it gives CASSLGKDTYSSGANVLTF.

As regards this clone: Sequence at one end of the junction differs from germline and may be a read error. This chain connects TRBV5-1 to TRBJ2-4; weak D call: TRBD2 (5 bases). CDR1 SGHRS and CDR2 YFSETQ come from the germline V gene. CDR3 length equals 13 residues. CDR3 sequence: CASSLGAGPGRDF. The CDR3 DNA reads as TGCGCCAGCAGCTTGGGGGCCGGTCCTGGGCGGGACTTC.

This chain joins TRBV7-9 and TRBJ1-4; 7 positions match TRBD1. This CDR3 has 15 amino acids. V gave up 4 bases and J gave up 5 bases; unmatched junction bases: 7. Germline CDR1 reads SEHNR; CDR2 reads FQNEAQ (reference sequence). The CDR3 nucleotides read TGTGCCAGCAGCTCGGGGGGGACAGTCAATGAAAAACTGTTTTTT. It specifies CASSSGGTVNEKLFF.

The chain recombines TRBV7-6 with TRBJ2-2, with TRBD1 matching 7 bases. CDR1 is SGHVS, CDR2 FNYEAQ, per germline. Trimming removed 5 bases from V and 4 bases from J; junction bases left unmatched: 7. CDR3 length: 15 residues. CDR3 region: CASSPMAGGTGELFF. The CDR3 region has the DNA TGTGCCAGCAGCCCCATGGCAGGGGGCACCGGGGAGCTGTTTTTT. The complete variable domain, with remaining parts taken from reference TRBV7-6 and TRBJ2-2, reads GAGVSQSPRYKVTKRGQDVALRCDPISGHVSLYWYRQALGQGPEFLTYFNYEAQQDKSGLPNDRFSAERPEGSISTLTIQRTEQRDSAMYRCASSPMAGGTGELFFGEGSRLTVL.

As concerns this clone: The sample holds other DNA sequences that translate to the same CDR3. The chain has TRBV6-1 and TRBJ2-4, with 10 bases lining up with TRBD2. CDR3 size: 15 residues. The junction had 12 bases not matched to a gene; V was cut back by 2 bases and J by 14 bases. Germline V gives CDR1 MNHNS, CDR2 SASEGT. The CDR3 DNA follows: TGTGCCAGCAGTGAATCTAGCGGGAGCCCAAATCGGAAGTACTTC. Translated, it gives CASSESSGSPNRKYF.

This clone came up many times. V usage is TRBV7-2 and J usage is TRBJ2-5; 12 nucleotides line up with TRBD2. The CDR3 totals 16 residues. The germline V gene has CDR1 SGHTA and CDR2 FQGNSA. Unmatched junction bases numbered 13, after V lost 6 bases and J lost 8 bases. Here the CDR3 DNA reads TGTGCCAGCAGATCCCAAACTAGCGGGGGGCGCGATACCCAGTACTTC. It specifies CASRSQTSGGRDTQYF.

This chain links TRBV7-9 with TRBJ2-7; 8 bases are a match to TRBD2. V was clipped by 3 bases and J by 6 bases; unmatched bases: 4. Germline-derived CDR1 and CDR2 are SEHNR and FQNEAQ (reference sequence). This CDR3 is built from 13 residues. CDR3 DNA: TGTGCCAGCAGCTTCGGGGGGGGCTCCGAGCAGTACTTC. This gives the protein CASSFGGGSEQYF.

This CDR3 is CASSSVGLGTKQYF. Written as DNA, the CDR3 is TGTGCCAGTAGTAGCGTCGGACTAGGGACCAAGCAGTACTTC. The V call is TRBV19, the J call TRBJ2-7, with 7 bases identical to TRBD2. With 4 bases clipped from V and 8 bases from J, the junction kept 11 bases outside the gene matches. Per germline, CDR1 LNHDA and CDR2 SQIVND (reference sequence). CDR3 length: 14 amino acids. Based on the CDR3 plus reference TRBV19 and TRBJ2-7, the full variable domain is DGGITQSPKYLFRKEGQNVTLSCEQNLNHDAMYWYRQDPGQGLRLIYYSQIVNDFQKGDIAEGYSVSREKKESFPLTVTSAQKNPTAFYLCASSSVGLGTKQYFGPGTRLTVT.

The gene calls are TRBV7-9 and TRBJ2-2; 8 bases match TRBD2. J was trimmed by 5 bases and V by 4 bases; bases with no gene match: 9. The CDR3 runs to 16 residues. Germline values: CDR1 SEHNR, CDR2 FQNEAQ (reference sequence). This CDR3 reads CASSSHYPSGTGELFF. The DNA for the CDR3 is TGTGCCAGCAGCTCCCACTACCCTAGCGGGACCGGGGAGCTGTTTTTT.

This sequence joins TRBV6-5 and TRBJ1-3, with a possible D match to TRBD1 (5 bases). From germline, CDR1 is MNHEY and CDR2 SVGAGI. CDR3 length: 13 amino acids. V gave up 8 bases and J gave up 0 bases, with 8 bases separating them. CDR3 protein: CASSRDSGNTIYF. CDR3 nucleotide sequence: TGTGCCAGCTCCAGGGACTCTGGAAACACCATATATTTT.

The rearrangement uses TRBV5-4 and TRBJ1-6, with D maybe TRBD1 (6 bases). V was clipped by 4 bases and J by 3 bases, with 11 bases between them. There are 15 residues in the CDR3. Germline lookup yields CDR1 SGHNT and CDR2 YYREEE (reference sequence). The CDR3, as DNA: TGTGCCAGCAGCGACGGGACAATCTATAATTCACCCCTCCACTTT. This gives the protein CASSDGTIYNSPLHF.